This is a list of T cell receptor beta chains from one sample in a study of human T cells and chemical hapten exposure. TCRdb re-called the RACE reads with MiXCR, one entry per CDR3 protein. The data show tens of thousands of distinct CDR3 sequences, 9.5% to 10% seen once. The source was whole blood, collected in connection with sensitization to the hapten diphenylcyclopropenone (DPC). The receptors stem from a man aged 35 to 55 with alopecia areata. Some clones in this sample may be carry-over from other donors' samples. Both conserved end residues are part of each CDR3. The order of the fields is D gene, V gene, CDR3 length, clone size, J gene, CDR3 DNA, CDR3 protein. The D gene is left open where the match is weak. Some rows have no size entry. The others give once, few or many, or a class for an expanded clone.

TRBD2	TRBV12-3/TRBV12-4	16	few	TRBJ2-1	TGTGCCAGCAGTTCCGGGACAGCGGGACTAGCGGGGGAGCAGTTCTTC	CASSSGTAGLAGEQFF
TRBD1	TRBV6-5	14	many	TRBJ2-7	TGTGCCAGCAGCCCGGGACAGGTCTCCTACGAGCAGTACTTC	CASSPGQVSYEQYF
TRBD2	TRBV6-2/TRBV6-3	14	many	TRBJ2-7	TGTGCCAGCACCTCGGGAGGGAGCTCCTACGAGCAGTACTTC	CASTSGGSSYEQYF
-	TRBV30	11	-	TRBJ2-1	TGTGCCTTAGGGGAGTACAATGAGCAGTTCTTC	CALGEYNEQFF
TRBD1	TRBV2	14	many	TRBJ2-4	TGTGCCAGCAGTGAGGCCAGGGGGCGTGGGATTCAGTACTTC	CASSEARGRGIQYF
TRBD1	TRBV7-2	13	-	TRBJ1-1	TGTGCCAGCAGCTCGACAGGGAGGAATGAAGCTTTCTTT	CASSSTGRNEAFF
-	TRBV12-3/TRBV12-4	15	many	TRBJ1-1	TGTGCCAGCAGTTCCCATGGCGCTGGGAACACTGAAGCTTTCTTT	CASSSHGAGNTEAFF
TRBD1	TRBV29-1	13	many	TRBJ1-1	TGCAGCGCCCTTACAGGGGTGAACACTGAAGCTTTCTTT	CSALTGVNTEAFF
TRBD2	TRBV6-1	13	few	TRBJ2-1	TGTGCCAGCAGTGACGGACTAGCGGGAGCCCGGTTCTTC	CASSDGLAGARFF
TRBD1	TRBV7-2	13	-	TRBJ2-1	TGTGCCAGCAGCCCGAGGGGGCCTAGTGAGCAGTTCTTC	CASSPRGPSEQFF
TRBD2	TRBV27	16	few	TRBJ2-7	TGTGCCAGCAGTTTATCGTCCCTGGCGGGAGGCTACGAGCAGTACTTC	CASSLSSLAGGYEQYF
-	TRBV7-9	14	few	TRBJ2-3	TGTGCCAGCAGCTTATCAGGACCCACAGATACGCAGTATTTT	CASSLSGPTDTQYF
TRBD2	TRBV11-1	18	many	TRBJ2-2	TGTGCCAGCAGCCCCCCGTCAGGACTAGCGGCGAACACCGGGGAGCTGTTTTTT	CASSPPSGLAANTGELFF
-	TRBV6-1	13	many	TRBJ1-1	TGTGCCAGCAGTGGGACGTCCGAATCAGAAGCTTTCTTT	CASSGTSESEAFF
-	TRBV5-5	15	-	TRBJ1-5	TGTGCCAGCAGCCCCGGACAGTCGAGCAATCAGCCCCAGCATTTT	CASSPGQSSNQPQHF
TRBD2	TRBV11-2	19	-	TRBJ2-3	TGTGCCAGCAGCCTCAGGGGGACTAGCGGGAGGAATCACAAGGATACGCAGTATTTT	CASSLRGTSGRNHKDTQYF
-	TRBV30	13	few	TRBJ1-1	TGTGCCTGGAGTGTACTTGGGAGGGCTGAAGCTTTCTTT	CAWSVLGRAEAFF
-	TRBV7-9	15	many	TRBJ1-5	TGTGCCAGGTTTACAGGGCTAGGTACCAATCAGCCCCAGCATTTT	CARFTGLGTNQPQHF
-	TRBV7-2	13	few	TRBJ2-5	TGTGCCAGCAGCTTAAAGGGAGGAGAGACCCAGTACTTC	CASSLKGGETQYF
TRBD1	TRBV13	16	once	TRBJ1-1	TGTGCCAGCAGCTTGGCAGGGGGCGTCGGGAACACTGAAGCTTTCTTT	CASSLAGGVGNTEAFF
TRBD2	TRBV28	15	once	TRBJ2-7	TGTGCCAGCAGTTTAGTCGGGAGGGCCGGTCACGAGCAGTACTTC	CASSLVGRAGHEQYF
-	TRBV24-1	12	few	TRBJ2-3	TGTGCCACCAGTGATACCAGGGCTATGCAGTATTTT	CATSDTRAMQYF
TRBD2	TRBV27	17	-	TRBJ2-7	TGTGCCAGCAGTACTCGAGCGGGAGCCCTAAGGATTTACGAGCAGTACTTC	CASSTRAGALRIYEQYF